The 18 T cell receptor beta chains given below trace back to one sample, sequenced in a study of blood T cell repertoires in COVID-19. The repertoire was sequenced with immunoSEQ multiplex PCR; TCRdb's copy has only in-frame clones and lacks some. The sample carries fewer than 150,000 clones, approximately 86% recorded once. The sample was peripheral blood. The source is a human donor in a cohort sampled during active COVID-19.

DNA of the CDR3: TGTGCCAGCTCACCACCTACAGGCCGCTCCTACAATGAGCAGTTCTTC. It is translated as CASSPPTGRSYNEQFF. The V gene is TRBV18, the J gene TRBJ2-1, with D possibly matching TRBD1 (5 bases). Trimming took 0 bases from V and 0 from J, leaving 9 bases between them. From germline, CDR1 is KGHSH and CDR2 LQKENI. CDR3 length: 16 amino acids.

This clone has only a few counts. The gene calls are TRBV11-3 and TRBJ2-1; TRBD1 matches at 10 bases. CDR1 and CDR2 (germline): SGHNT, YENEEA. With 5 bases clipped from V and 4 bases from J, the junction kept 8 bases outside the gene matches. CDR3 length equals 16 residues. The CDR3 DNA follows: TGTGCCAGCAGCACCGACAGGGGGCGCATTTACAATGAGCAGTTCTTC. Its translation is CASSTDRGRIYNEQFF.

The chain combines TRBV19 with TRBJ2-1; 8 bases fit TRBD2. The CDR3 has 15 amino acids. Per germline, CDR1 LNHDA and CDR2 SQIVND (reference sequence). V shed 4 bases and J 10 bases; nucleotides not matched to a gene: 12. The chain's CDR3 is CASSSRTGGPPEQFF. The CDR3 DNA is TGTGCCAGTAGTAGTAGGACGGGGGGGCCCCCCGAGCAGTTCTTC.

As DNA, the CDR3 is TGTGCCAGCCGGGGGGGCCTCACCGGGGAGCTGTTTTTT. As protein: CASRGGLTGELFF. J is TRBJ2-2 and V is TRBV9, with TRBD2 matching 8 bases. J lost 4 bases, V lost 7 bases, and 3 bases had no gene match. The CDR3 length is 13 residues. Germline-derived CDR1 and CDR2 are SGDLS and YYNGEE.

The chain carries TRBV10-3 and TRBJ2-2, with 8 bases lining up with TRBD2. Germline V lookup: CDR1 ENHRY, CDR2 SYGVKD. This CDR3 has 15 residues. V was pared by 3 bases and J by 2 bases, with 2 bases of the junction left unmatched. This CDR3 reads CAISELAVNTGELFF. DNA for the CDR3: TGTGCCATCAGTGAACTAGCGGTCAACACCGGGGAGCTGTTTTTT.

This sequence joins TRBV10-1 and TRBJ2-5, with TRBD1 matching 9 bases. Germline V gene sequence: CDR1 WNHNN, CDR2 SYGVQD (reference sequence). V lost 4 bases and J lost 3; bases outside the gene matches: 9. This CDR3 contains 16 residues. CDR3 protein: CASSATPGTGKETQYF. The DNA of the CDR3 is TGCGCCAGCAGTGCTACCCCCGGGACAGGGAAAGAGACCCAGTACTTC.

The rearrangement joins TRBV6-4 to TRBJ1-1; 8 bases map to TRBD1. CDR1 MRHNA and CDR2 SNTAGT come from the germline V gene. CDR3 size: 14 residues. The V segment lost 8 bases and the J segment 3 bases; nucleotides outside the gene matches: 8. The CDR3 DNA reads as TGTGCCAGCTCAGACAGGGGAGGCGACACTGAAGCTTTCTTT. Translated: CASSDRGGDTEAFF.

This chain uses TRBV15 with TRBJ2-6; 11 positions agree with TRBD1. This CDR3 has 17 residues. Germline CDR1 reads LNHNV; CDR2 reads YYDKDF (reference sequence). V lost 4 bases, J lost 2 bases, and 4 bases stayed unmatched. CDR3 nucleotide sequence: TGTGCCACCAGCACGGGACAGGGGGTTACTGGGGCCAACGTCCTGACTTTC. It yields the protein CATSTGQGVTGANVLTF.

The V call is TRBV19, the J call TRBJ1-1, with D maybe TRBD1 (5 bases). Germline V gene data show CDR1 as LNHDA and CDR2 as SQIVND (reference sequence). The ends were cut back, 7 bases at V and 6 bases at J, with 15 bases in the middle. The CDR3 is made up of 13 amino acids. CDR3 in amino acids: CASINYGGAEAFF. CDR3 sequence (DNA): TGTGCCAGTATCAATTACGGGGGAGCTGAAGCTTTCTTT.

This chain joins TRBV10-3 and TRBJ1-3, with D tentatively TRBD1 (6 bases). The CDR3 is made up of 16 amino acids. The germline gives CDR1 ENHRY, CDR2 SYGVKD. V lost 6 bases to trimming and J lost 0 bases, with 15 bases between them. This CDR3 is CAIRGSGTSSGNTIYF. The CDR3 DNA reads TGTGCCATCAGAGGGTCAGGGACAAGCTCTGGAAACACCATATATTTT.

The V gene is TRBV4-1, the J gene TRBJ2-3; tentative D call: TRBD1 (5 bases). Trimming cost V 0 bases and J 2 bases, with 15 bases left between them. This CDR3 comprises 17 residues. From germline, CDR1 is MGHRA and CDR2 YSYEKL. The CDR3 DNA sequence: TGCGCCAGCAGCCAAGATTCAGTGACAGAGATCACAGATACGCAGTATTTT. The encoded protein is CASSQDSVTEITDTQYF.

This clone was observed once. CDR3: CASSGMTGGWEETQYF. The CDR3 region has the DNA TGTGCCAGCAGTGGAATGACAGGGGGCTGGGAAGAGACCCAGTACTTC. The rearrangement joins TRBV27 to TRBJ2-5; 10 bases map to TRBD1. Germline loops: CDR1 MNHEY, CDR2 SMNVEV (reference sequence). The V gene end was trimmed by 5 bases and the J gene end by 3 bases; junction bases not matched to a gene: 9. The CDR3 has 16 residues.

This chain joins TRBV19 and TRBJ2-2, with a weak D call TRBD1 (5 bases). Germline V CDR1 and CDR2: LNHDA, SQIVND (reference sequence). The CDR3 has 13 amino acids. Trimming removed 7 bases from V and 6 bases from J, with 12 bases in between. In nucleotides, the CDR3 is TGTGCCAGTAACAAGGGGCAGGCCGGGGAGCTGTTTTTT. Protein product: CASNKGQAGELFF.

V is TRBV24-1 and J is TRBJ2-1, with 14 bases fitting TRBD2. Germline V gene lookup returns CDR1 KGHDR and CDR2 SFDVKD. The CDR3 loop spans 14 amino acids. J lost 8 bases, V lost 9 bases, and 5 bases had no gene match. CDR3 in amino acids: CATGGTSGSYEQFF. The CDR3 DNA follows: TGTGCCACCGGAGGGACTAGCGGGAGCTATGAGCAGTTCTTC.

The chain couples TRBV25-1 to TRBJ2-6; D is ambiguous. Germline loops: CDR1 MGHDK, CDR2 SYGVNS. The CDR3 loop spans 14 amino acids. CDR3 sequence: CASAGTGGANVLTF. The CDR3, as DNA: TGTGCATCAGCCGGAACGGGTGGGGCCAACGTCCTGACTTTC.

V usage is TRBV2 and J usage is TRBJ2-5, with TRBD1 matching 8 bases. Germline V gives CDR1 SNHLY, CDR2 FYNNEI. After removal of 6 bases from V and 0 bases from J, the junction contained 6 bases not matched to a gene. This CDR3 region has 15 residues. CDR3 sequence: CASSGDRTYQETQYF. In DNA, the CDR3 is TGTGCCAGCAGCGGGGACAGGACGTACCAAGAGACCCAGTACTTC.

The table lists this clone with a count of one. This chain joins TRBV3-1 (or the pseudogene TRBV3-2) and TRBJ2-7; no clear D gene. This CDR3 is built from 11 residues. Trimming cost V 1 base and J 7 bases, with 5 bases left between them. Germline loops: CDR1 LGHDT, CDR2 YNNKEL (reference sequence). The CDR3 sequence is CASSQAREQYF. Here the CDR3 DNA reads TGTGCCAGCAGCCAAGCCCGGGAGCAGTACTTC.

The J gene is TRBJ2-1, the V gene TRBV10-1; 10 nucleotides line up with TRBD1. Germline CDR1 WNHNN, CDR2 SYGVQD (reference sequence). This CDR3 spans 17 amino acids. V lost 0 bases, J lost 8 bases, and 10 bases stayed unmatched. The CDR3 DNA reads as TGCGCCAGCAGTGAGTCGCGACAGGGGGCTCGAGTCCATGAGCAGTTCTTC. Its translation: CASSESRQGARVHEQFF.